The rows below give T cell receptor beta chains drawn from one sample of a study of identical twins. TCRdb redid the calling of the 5' RACE reads with MiXCR, one entry per CDR3 protein. This sample yields a few hundred thousand distinct CDR3 sequences, of which 6.5% to 9.5% are seen a single time; 3% belongs to the top ten. A further study also used this sample, focusing on yellow fever vaccine responses in identical twins.

The sample comprised CD8+ T cells sorted from blood. These TCRs come from a woman under 30 in good health. The CDR3 runs from the conserved cysteine through the conserved F or W. A D gene is named only where the DNA matches it firmly. Clone size is not always given. Where it is, it says once, few, many or a class for expanded clones.

v_call	clone_size	j_call	d_call	cdr3_aa	cdr3_nt
TRBV24-1	.	TRBJ2-2	.	CATSDWAYTGELFF	TGTGCCACCAGTGATTGGGCCTACACCGGGGAGCTGTTTTTT
TRBV7-9	.	TRBJ2-7	TRBD2	CASSFGLAGDREQYF	TGTGCCAGCAGTTTTGGACTAGCGGGAGATCGTGAGCAGTACTTC
TRBV5-1	.	TRBJ2-7	TRBD2	CASSLWASGGSYEQYF	TGCGCCAGCAGCTTGTGGGCTAGCGGGGGCTCCTACGAGCAGTACTTC
TRBV5-1	few	TRBJ2-7	TRBD1	CASSLGTGVNEQYF	TGCGCCAGCAGCTTAGGGACAGGGGTTAACGAGCAGTACTTC
TRBV9	many	TRBJ2-5	.	CASSVGQSSGTQYF	TGTGCCAGCAGCGTAGGACAGTCCAGCGGGACCCAGTACTTC
TRBV11-2	.	TRBJ2-4	.	CASSLELAQNIQYF	TGTGCCAGCAGCTTAGAGCTAGCGCAGAACATTCAGTACTTC
TRBV20-1	.	TRBJ2-7	.	CSARPEGSYEQYF	TGCAGTGCTAGACCAGAGGGGTCCTACGAGCAGTACTTC
TRBV30	.	TRBJ2-3	.	CAWSGGTSTDTQYF	TGTGCCTGGAGTGGGGGGACTAGCACAGATACGCAGTATTTT
TRBV5-6	many	TRBJ1-5	.	CASSFEGQPGQPQHF	TGTGCCAGCAGCTTCGAAGGACAGCCAGGGCAGCCCCAGCATTTT
TRBV10-3	few	TRBJ2-7	TRBD1	CAISESGTGFYEQYF	TGTGCCATCAGTGAGTCGGGGACAGGGTTCTACGAGCAGTACTTC
TRBV29-1	many	TRBJ2-1	.	CSVVGTFPGLSDF	TGCAGCGTTGTGGGAACTTTCCCGGGACTTTCAGACTTC
TRBV29-1	many	TRBJ2-1	.	CSVEGAGGTYNEQFF	TGCAGCGTTGAGGGGGCCGGCGGGACTTACAATGAGCAGTTCTTC
TRBV5-4	.	TRBJ1-2	TRBD1	CASSLERDRGLVDGYTF	TGTGCCAGCAGCTTGGAACGGGACAGGGGACTTGTAGATGGCTACACCTTC
TRBV5-1	.	TRBJ2-7	.	CASSFSGTVVYEQYF	TGCGCCAGCAGCTTCTCCGGGACGGTCGTCTACGAGCAGTACTTC
TRBV6-5	few	TRBJ1-4	.	CASSYSSVGEKLFF	TGTGCCAGCAGTTACTCGTCGGTCGGTGAAAAACTGTTTTTT
TRBV5-4	.	TRBJ2-5	TRBD1	CASSSPVSGTEYFTGETQYF	TGTGCCAGCAGCTCGCCTGTTTCCGGGACAGAATATTTTACTGGAGAGACCCAGTACTTC
TRBV29-1	many	TRBJ2-1	TRBD2	CSVHSGLGNNEQFF	TGCAGCGTGCATAGCGGGCTGGGGAACAATGAGCAGTTCTTC
TRBV5-1	many	TRBJ2-3	.	CASSLMALDTQYF	TGCGCCAGCAGCTTGATGGCGTTGGATACGCAGTATTTT
TRBV27	.	TRBJ1-1	.	CASSLYTGGTEAFF	TGTGCCAGCAGTTTATATACAGGAGGCACTGAAGCTTTCTTT
TRBV28	.	TRBJ2-7	TRBD1	CASSFPLEQGTYEQYF	TGTGCCAGCAGTTTCCCCCTCGAACAGGGGACCTACGAGCAGTACTTC
TRBV3-1	.	TRBJ2-5	TRBD2	CASSQDRPTSGNQETQYF	TGTGCCAGCAGCCAAGATAGGCCGACTAGCGGGAACCAAGAGACCCAGTACTTC
TRBV27	many	TRBJ2-2	TRBD1	CASTPAGTGGPYTGELFF	TGTGCCAGCACCCCGGCCGGGACAGGGGGGCCATACACCGGGGAGCTGTTTTTT
TRBV6-2/TRBV6-3	.	TRBJ1-5	.	CASSSLDGLSNQPQHF	TGTGCCAGCAGTTCACTAGATGGACTTAGCAATCAGCCCCAGCATTTT
TRBV12-3/TRBV12-4	many	TRBJ2-3	TRBD1	CASSARDRVPPAQYF	TGTGCCAGCAGTGCAAGGGACAGGGTACCCCCGGCGCAGTATTTT
TRBV11-2	.	TRBJ1-1	.	CASSSWGEGGHSAEAFF	TGTGCCAGCAGCTCTTGGGGAGAGGGAGGTCATTCTGCTGAAGCTTTCTTT
TRBV11-1	few	TRBJ2-7	.	CASSLRDPRDEQYF	TGTGCCAGCAGCTTGAGGGATCCCCGGGATGAGCAGTACTTC